In its sample, the clone carrying this T cell receptor (beta chain) was seen a few times. This sample is part of a study of blood T cell repertoires in COVID-19. The CDR3 extends over 17 amino acids. The germline gives CDR1 SGHTA, CDR2 FQGNSA. Trimming removed 0 bases at V and 2 bases at J, with 15 bases between. Sequencing used immunoSEQ multiplex PCR; TCRdb keeps in-frame clones, though not all of them. The table records more than 200,000 clones, 83% of them present only once. The sequence derives from a woman aged 65 to 85 with active or convalescent COVID-19. Sequencing was performed on peripheral blood. The chain joins TRBV7-2 to TRBJ2-3; tentatively, D is TRBD2 (5 bases). CDR3 amino acids: CASSLAGLASVTDTQYF. In nucleotides, the CDR3 is TGTGCCAGCAGCTTAGCAGGTCTAGCCTCTGTCACAGATACGCAGTATTTT.